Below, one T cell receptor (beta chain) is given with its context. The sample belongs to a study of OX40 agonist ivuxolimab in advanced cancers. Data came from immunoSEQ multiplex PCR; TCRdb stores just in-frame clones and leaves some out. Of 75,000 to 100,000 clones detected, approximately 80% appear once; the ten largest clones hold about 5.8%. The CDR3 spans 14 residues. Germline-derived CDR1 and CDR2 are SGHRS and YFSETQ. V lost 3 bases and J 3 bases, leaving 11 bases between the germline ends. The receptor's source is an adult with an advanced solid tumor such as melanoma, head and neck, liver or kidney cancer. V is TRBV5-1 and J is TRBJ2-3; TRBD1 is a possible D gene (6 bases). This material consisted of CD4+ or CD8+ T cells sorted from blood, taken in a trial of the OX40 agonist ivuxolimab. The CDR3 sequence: CASSSTDSTDTQYF. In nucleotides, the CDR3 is TGCGCCAGCAGCTCAACGGACAGTACAGATACGCAGTATTTT.